A selection of T cell receptor beta chains follows, all from one sample in a study of blood T cell repertoires in COVID-19. Data came from immunoSEQ multiplex PCR; TCRdb stores just in-frame clones and leaves some out. The repertoire holds about 220,000 clones, with 82% as singletons. The sequenced material came from PBMCs or T cells enriched from blood (not recorded which). These receptors were obtained from a woman in her sixties or seventies who had recovered from COVID-19. Each CDR3 is given with its conserved first and last residue.

v_gene	CDR3aa
TRBV3-1/TRBV3-2	CASSHGTAYEQYF
TRBV6-1	CASSEIGGYQPQHF
TRBV5-4	CASSLPGTGAANYGYTF
TRBV7-2	CASSLEAGSGNTIYF
TRBV6-2/TRBV6-3	CASSYPRTGSPLHF
TRBV6-1	CASSERTTGSGTDTQYF
TRBV2	CATRNRGFNTGELFF
TRBV10-3	CANTEDRAGNTIYF
TRBV2	CASIDDSTIKTEAFF
TRBV29-1	CSVHLLAGGPYEQYF
TRBV12-3/TRBV12-4	CASTKGLGETQYF
TRBV5-5	CASSQGGGLDYGYTF
TRBV27	CASSLGQWSGSPLHF
TRBV4-2	CASSQDDRVEQYF
TRBV27	CASSSEGYTTNEKLFF
TRBV7-2	CASSFQTGAYEQYF
TRBV19	CASSEQVVGEQYF
TRBV18	CASSPIAGGHYNEQFF
TRBV27	CASSLLTGRSEKLFF
TRBV9	CASSVGTRQETQYF
TRBV7-3	CASSSTEGRTEAFF
TRBV15	CATSRDVGETQYF
TRBV5-1	CASTIGGVSQSPLHF
TRBV6-5	CASSPGTDTNYGYTF
TRBV5-4	CASSLRDSGTQYF
TRBV18	CASSQGLSSYNEQFF
TRBV6-6	CASRQGDQPQHF
TRBV3-1/TRBV3-2	CASSQDPLAGAGETQYF
TRBV21-1	CASSYRKRTGSFYEQYF
TRBV19	CASSPGTGYGNTIYF
TRBV19	CASRKTGTGAYEQYF
TRBV11-2	CASSFTGGEKLFF
TRBV14	CASSQAWGGETQYF
TRBV11-1	CASSTPARGRETQYF
TRBV5-1	CASSWGLAVGSDTQYF
TRBV4-1	CASSPIGGVAHPYEQYF
TRBV6-5	CASSPLMDTQYF
TRBV7-9	CASSPRRGQRSPLHF
TRBV7-9	CASSGTSGTGEQYF
TRBV7-9	CASSPDRAGNTIYF
TRBV10-3	CAIRTGGSWYGYTF
TRBV6-5	CASKREGNNEQFF
TRBV15	CATSRDRGRDNSPLHF
TRBV7-3	CASSIWGVGNEQFF
TRBV6-5	CASKEGPNTQYF
TRBV6-2/TRBV6-3	CASSSWTGLSGANVLTF
TRBV2	CASRRFSGNTIYF
TRBV7-9	CASSLGQGASTNEKLFF
TRBV7-9	CASSPEGGTQYF
TRBV4-3	CASSQDGGNYGYTF
TRBV4-3	CASSGRRSNTDTQYF
TRBV19	CASQLTYLAGGPIYNEQFF
TRBV7-8	CASSPDSGELFF
TRBV15	CATSRGKRGPWDDTQYF